This T cell receptor beta chain was captured in a study of radiotherapy plus CTLA-4 blockade in lung cancer. Sequencing used immunoSEQ multiplex PCR; TCRdb keeps in-frame clones, though not all of them. In the table there are around 44,000 clones, around 88% of which are singletons. People whose metastatic non-small-cell lung cancer was chemo-refractory got focal radiation along with CTLA-4 blockade by ipilimumab. J lost 1 base, V lost 2 bases, and 2 bases had no gene match. The CDR3 is 15 residues long. Germline V gives CDR1 SEHNR, CDR2 FQNEAQ (reference sequence). This TCR was sampled from a human donor with non-small cell lung cancer that progressed on radiotherapy plus ipilimumab. Some clones in this sample may be carry-over from other donors' samples. The input for sequencing was peripheral blood, taken from a patient treated with radiotherapy plus ipilimumab. This rearrangement joins TRBV7-9 to TRBJ2-1; 7 positions match TRBD1. The CDR3 DNA follows: TGTGCCAGCAGCTTATACAGGGGTTCCTACAATGAGCAGTTCTTC. Encoded protein: CASSLYRGSYNEQFF. Full variable domain (rest looked up from reference TRBV7-9 and TRBJ2-1): DTGVSQNPRHKITKRGQNVTFRCDPISEHNRLYWYRQTLGQGPEFLTYFQNEAQLEKSRLLSDRFSAERPKGSFSTLEIQRTEQGDSAMYLCASSLYRGSYNEQFFGPGTRLTVL.